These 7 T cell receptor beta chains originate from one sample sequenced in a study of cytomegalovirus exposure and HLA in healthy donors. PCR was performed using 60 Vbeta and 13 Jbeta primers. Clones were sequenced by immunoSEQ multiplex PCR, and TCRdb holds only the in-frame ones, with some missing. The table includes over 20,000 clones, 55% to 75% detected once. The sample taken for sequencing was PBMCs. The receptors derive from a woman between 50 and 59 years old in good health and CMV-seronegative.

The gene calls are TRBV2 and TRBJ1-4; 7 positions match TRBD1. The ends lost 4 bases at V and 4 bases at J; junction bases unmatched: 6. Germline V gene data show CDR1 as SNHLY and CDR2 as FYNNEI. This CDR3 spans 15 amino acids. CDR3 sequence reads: CASSGGQAFNEKLFF. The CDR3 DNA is TGTGCCAGCAGTGGAGGACAGGCTTTTAATGAAAAACTGTTTTTT.

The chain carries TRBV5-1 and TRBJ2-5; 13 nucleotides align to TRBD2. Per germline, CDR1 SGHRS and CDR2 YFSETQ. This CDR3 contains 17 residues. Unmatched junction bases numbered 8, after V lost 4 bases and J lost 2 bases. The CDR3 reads CASSPLTSGRLQETQYF. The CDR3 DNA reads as TGCGCCAGCAGCCCCCTGACTAGCGGGAGGCTACAAGAGACCCAGTACTTC.

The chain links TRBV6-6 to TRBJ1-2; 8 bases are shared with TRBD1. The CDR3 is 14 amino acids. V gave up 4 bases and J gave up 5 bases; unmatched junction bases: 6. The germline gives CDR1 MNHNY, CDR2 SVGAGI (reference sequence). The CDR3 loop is CASSSGQGGYGYTF. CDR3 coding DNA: TGTGCCAGCAGTTCCGGACAGGGCGGATATGGCTACACCTTC.

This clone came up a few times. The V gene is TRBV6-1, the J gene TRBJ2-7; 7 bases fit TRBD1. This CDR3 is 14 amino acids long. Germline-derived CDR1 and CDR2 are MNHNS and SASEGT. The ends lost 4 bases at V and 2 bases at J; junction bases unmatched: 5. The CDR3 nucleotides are TGTGCCAGCAGTGCTAACAGGGGTCCCTACGAGCAGTACTTC. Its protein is CASSANRGPYEQYF.

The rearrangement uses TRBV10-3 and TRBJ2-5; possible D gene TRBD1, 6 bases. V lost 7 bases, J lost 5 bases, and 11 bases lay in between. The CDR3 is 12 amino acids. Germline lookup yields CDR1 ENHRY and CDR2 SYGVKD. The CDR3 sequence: CAIKGVGETQYF. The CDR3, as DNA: TGTGCCATCAAGGGGGTCGGGGAGACCCAGTACTTC.

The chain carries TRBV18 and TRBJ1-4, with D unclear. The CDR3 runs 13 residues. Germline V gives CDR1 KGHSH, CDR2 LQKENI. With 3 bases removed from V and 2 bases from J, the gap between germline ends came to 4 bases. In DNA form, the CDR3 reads TGTGCCAGCTCACCGAGGACTAATGAAAAACTGTTTTTT. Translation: CASSPRTNEKLFF.

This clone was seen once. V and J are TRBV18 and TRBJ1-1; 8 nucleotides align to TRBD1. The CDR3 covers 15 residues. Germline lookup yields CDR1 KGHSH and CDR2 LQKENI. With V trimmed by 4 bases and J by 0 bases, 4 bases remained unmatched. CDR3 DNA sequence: TGTGCCAGCTCACTAAGGACAGGGATGAACACTGAAGCTTTCTTT. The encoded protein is CASSLRTGMNTEAFF.